Presented here are 20 T cell receptor beta chains from one specimen sequenced in a study of blood T cell repertoires in COVID-19. Generated by immunoSEQ multiplex PCR, the TCRdb table keeps only in-frame clones and is missing some. The table records approximately 220,000 clones, roughly nine tenths of them present only once. Sequencing was performed on PBMCs or T cells enriched from blood (not recorded which). These receptors all stem from a woman aged 18 to 35 in a cohort exposed to, infected with or recovered from COVID-19 (not recorded which).

The gene calls are TRBV19 and TRBJ1-2; TRBD1 might be the D (6 bases). Germline V gene data show CDR1 as LNHDA and CDR2 as SQIVND (reference sequence). This CDR3 is built from 14 residues. V was clipped by 2 bases and J by 4 bases, with 11 bases between them. The CDR3 sequence is CASSIRWTAYGYTF. The CDR3 DNA follows: TGTGCCAGTAGTATACGATGGACAGCCTATGGCTACACCTTC.

V and J are TRBV24-1 and TRBJ2-1; possibly TRBD2 for D (6 bases). This CDR3 has 16 amino acids. Trimming pared 4 bases from V and 4 bases from J, leaving 16 bases between. Per germline, CDR1 KGHDR and CDR2 SFDVKD. CDR3 sequence (DNA): TGTGCCACCAGTGACCCCCAGGTTAGCGGTTACAATGAGCAGTTCTTC. This gives the protein CATSDPQVSGYNEQFF.

The chain has TRBV6-2 or TRBV6-3 and TRBJ1-5; TRBD1 is a possible D gene (5 bases). The V end lost 5 bases, the J end lost 5 bases, and 19 bases lay between the germline ends. The CDR3 is 16 amino acids. The germline CDR1 and CDR2 sequences are MNHEY and SVGEGT. In DNA form, the CDR3 reads TGTGCCAGCAGTCTATTGCAGGGAATCCTTGATCAGCCCCAGCATTTT. Translated: CASSLLQGILDQPQHF.

V gene TRBV27 combines with J gene TRBJ2-7; 10 bases agree with TRBD1. There are 14 residues in the CDR3. The V gene's germline CDR1 is MNHEY and CDR2 SMNVEV (reference sequence). The V gene end was trimmed by 5 bases and the J gene end by 7 bases; junction bases not matched to a gene: 8. CDR3 sequence reads: CASSTWDRGREQYF. The CDR3 nucleotides are TGTGCCAGCAGTACCTGGGACAGGGGAAGGGAGCAGTACTTC.

The chain carries TRBV6-1 and TRBJ1-3, with D perhaps TRBD1 (6 bases). The CDR3 runs 16 residues. The germline V gene has CDR1 MNHNS and CDR2 SASEGT. V gave up 1 base and J gave up 0 bases, with 10 bases separating them. CDR3: CASSEGPDSSGNTIYF. For the CDR3, the DNA is TGTGCCAGCAGTGAAGGACCGGACAGCTCTGGAAACACCATATATTTT.

This chain joins TRBV27 and TRBJ2-1; TRBD2 matches 12 bases. CDR1 MNHEY and CDR2 SMNVEV come from the germline V gene (reference sequence). V lost 4 bases, J lost 7 bases, and 8 bases stayed unmatched. The CDR3 runs 16 residues. CDR3 nucleotide sequence: TGTGCCAGCAGTTCAACCGGGACTAGCGGGCCTAATGAGCAGTTCTTC. Its translation: CASSSTGTSGPNEQFF.

The chain joins TRBV7-3 to TRBJ2-2, with 12 nucleotides matching TRBD2. The CDR3 has 18 amino acids. V was pared by 4 bases and J by 5 bases, with 11 bases of the junction left unmatched. Per germline, CDR1 SGHTA and CDR2 FQGTGA. CDR3 DNA: TGTGCCAGCAGCTCTGTGGGACTAGCGGGTTTTAAAACCGGGGAGCTGTTTTTT. As protein: CASSSVGLAGFKTGELFF.

This chain links TRBV6-6 with TRBJ2-7; D may be TRBD1 (6 bases). This CDR3 is built from 16 residues. Per the germline V gene, CDR1 is MNHNY and CDR2 is SVGAGI (reference sequence). V was clipped by 2 bases and J by 3 bases, with 17 bases between them. The CDR3 DNA sequence: TGTGCCAGCAGTTACATGGACACTACAGGGAACTACGAGCAGTACTTC. It specifies CASSYMDTTGNYEQYF.

The chain carries TRBV11-2 and TRBJ2-1; D possibly corresponds to TRBD2 (6 bases). The V gene's germline CDR1 is SGHAT and CDR2 FQNNGV. Between the trimmed V and J ends, which lost 4 bases and 4 bases, there was a span of 14 bases. The CDR3 covers 15 residues. The CDR3 coding sequence is TGTGCCAGCAGCTCGGGGAGTAGCGGTTACAATGAGCAGTTCTTC. It codes for CASSSGSSGYNEQFF. Drawing the rest from reference TRBV11-2 and TRBJ2-1, the complete variable domain is EAGVAQSPRYKIIEKRQSVAFWCNPISGHATLYWYQQILGQGPKLLIQFQNNGVVDDSQLPKDRFSAERLKGVDSTLKIQPAKLEDSAVYLCASSSGSSGYNEQFFGPGTRLTVL.

The chain has TRBV25-1 and TRBJ1-1, with D perhaps matching TRBD1 (6 bases). The CDR3 runs 11 residues. Trimming stripped 11 bases from V and 2 bases from J, with 9 bases between. CDR1 and CDR2 from the germline V gene are MGHDK and SYGVNS. The CDR3 DNA reads TGTGCCGCAGGGGCAAACACTGAAGCTTTCTTT. Translated: CAAGANTEAFF.

The chain links TRBV10-3 to TRBJ1-3; the match to TRBD1 covers 10 bases. Germline-derived CDR1 and CDR2 are ENHRY and SYGVKD. The CDR3 is 18 residues long. The trim removed 10 bases at V and 0 bases at J, leaving 15 bases unmatched. Here the CDR3 DNA reads TGTGCCAGCCGGGCCGGGACAGGGGATGTCTCCTCTGGAAACACCATATATTTT. It translates to CASRAGTGDVSSGNTIYF.

J is TRBJ2-1 and V is TRBV5-1; no clear D. CDR3 size: 15 residues. Deletions cut 7 bases from V and 2 bases from J, with 16 bases between. CDR1 is SGHRS, CDR2 YFSETQ, per germline. CDR3 DNA: TGCGCCAGCGGGCCCCGGCAACACCCCTACAATGAGCAGTTCTTC. Its protein is CASGPRQHPYNEQFF.

V gene TRBV28 combines with J gene TRBJ1-5, with 9 bases fitting TRBD1. Germline CDR1 MDHEN, CDR2 SYDVKM. The CDR3 loop spans 18 amino acids. J gave up 4 bases and V 6 bases, and 16 bases lay outside the gene matches. Here the CDR3 DNA reads TGTGCCAGCAGACACACACAGGGGGCGACACCAAGAAATCAGCCCCAGCATTTT. It is translated as CASRHTQGATPRNQPQHF.

The chain carries TRBV5-1 and TRBJ1-1; D gene ambiguous. The CDR3 spans 15 residues. The V gene lost 4 bases and the J gene lost 1 base, with 14 bases spanning the gap. Germline CDR1 SGHRS, CDR2 YFSETQ. CDR3 amino acids: CASSLRAPGNTEAFF. The DNA of the CDR3 is TGCGCCAGCAGCCTACGCGCCCCGGGGAACACTGAAGCTTTCTTT.

This clone appeared once. V and J are TRBV10-1 and TRBJ1-5; D is ambiguous. The CDR3 contains 13 residues. Germline V CDR1 and CDR2: WNHNN, SYGVQD (reference sequence). V lost 5 bases and J 5 bases, leaving 10 bases between the germline ends. For the CDR3, the DNA is TGCGCCAGCAGTAGTGCCAGTGATCAGCCCCAGCATTTT. Its translation is CASSSASDQPQHF.

The gene calls are TRBV6-1 and TRBJ1-1; a possible D gene is TRBD1 (5 bases). Germline lookup yields CDR1 MNHNS and CDR2 SASEGT. This CDR3 has 11 amino acids. V lost 2 bases, J lost 8 bases, and 6 bases lay in between. CDR3 nucleotides: TGTGCCAGCAGTGAACGACAGGAAGCTTTCTTT. Amino acids: CASSERQEAFF.

J is TRBJ1-2 and V is TRBV3-1 (or the pseudogene TRBV3-2); 10 nucleotides match TRBD1. Germline CDR1 and CDR2: LGHDT and YNNKEL (reference sequence). This CDR3 is 17 amino acids long. Trimming removed 0 bases from V and 6 bases from J; junction bases left unmatched: 10. CDR3 loop: CASSQDLRDRGWDGYTF. CDR3 bases: TGTGCCAGCAGCCAAGATCTCCGGGACAGGGGCTGGGATGGCTACACCTTC.

V is TRBV19 and J is TRBJ1-5; the D gene is possibly TRBD1 (5 bases). The CDR3 has 15 amino acids. The V and J ends lost 3 bases and 5 bases respectively, with 14 bases between them. Germline values: CDR1 LNHDA, CDR2 SQIVND (reference sequence). In nucleotides, the CDR3 is TGTGCCAGTAGTATTGAGCGACAGAATGATCAGCCCCAGCATTTT. Translated: CASSIERQNDQPQHF.

This chain connects TRBV28 to TRBJ1-5; D is undetermined. CDR1 and CDR2 (germline): MDHEN, SYDVKM. V lost 6 bases to trimming and J lost 4 bases, with 19 bases between them. This CDR3 contains 16 residues. CDR3 residues: CASSFYLRVGNQPQHF. CDR3 DNA sequence: TGTGCCAGCAGCTTTTATCTCCGGGTCGGGAATCAGCCCCAGCATTTT.

The V and J genes are TRBV27 and TRBJ1-6; D unclear. CDR1 MNHEY and CDR2 SMNVEV come from the germline V gene (reference sequence). The CDR3 runs 14 residues. The V and J ends lost 1 base and 4 bases respectively, with 5 bases between them. CDR3 loop: CASSLLEYNSPLHF. DNA for the CDR3: TGTGCCAGCAGTTTATTAGAGTATAATTCACCCCTCCACTTT.